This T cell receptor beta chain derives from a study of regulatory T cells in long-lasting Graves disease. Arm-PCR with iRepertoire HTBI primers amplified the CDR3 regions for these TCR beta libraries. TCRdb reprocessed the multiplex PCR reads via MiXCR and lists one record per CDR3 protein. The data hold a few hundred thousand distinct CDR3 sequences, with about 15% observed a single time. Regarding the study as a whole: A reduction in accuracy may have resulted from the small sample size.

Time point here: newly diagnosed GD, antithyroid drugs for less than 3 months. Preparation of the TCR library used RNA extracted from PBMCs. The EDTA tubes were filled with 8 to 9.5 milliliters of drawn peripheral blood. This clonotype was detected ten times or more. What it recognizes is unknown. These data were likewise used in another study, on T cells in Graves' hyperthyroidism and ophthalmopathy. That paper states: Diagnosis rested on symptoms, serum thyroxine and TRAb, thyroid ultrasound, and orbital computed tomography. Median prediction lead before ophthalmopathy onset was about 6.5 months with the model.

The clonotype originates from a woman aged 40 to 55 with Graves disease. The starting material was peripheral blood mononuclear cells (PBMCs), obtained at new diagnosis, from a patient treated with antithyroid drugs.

CDR3 DNA: TGTGCCAGCAGCACTAGTGGTACGCAGTATTTT. Translation: CASSTSGTQYF. J is TRBJ2-3 and V is TRBV7-9, with a possible D match to TRBD2 (5 bases). The CDR3 spans 11 residues. Deletions cut 5 bases from V and 8 bases from J, with 8 bases between. CDR1 is SEHNR, CDR2 FQNEAQ, per germline (reference sequence). Drawing the rest from reference TRBV7-9 and TRBJ2-3, the complete variable domain is DTGVSQNPRHKITKRGQNVTFRCDPISEHNRLYWYRQTLGQGPEFLTYFQNEAQLEKSRLLSDRFSAERPKGSFSTLEIQRTEQGDSAMYLCASSTSGTQYFGPGTRLTVL.